This entry concerns a single T cell receptor (beta chain). Its matching antigen is unknown. A CD45RO-CCR7+CD27+CD95- profile was what naive CD8+ T cells displayed. The data were taken from a study of CXCR3-negative and CXCR3-positive naive CD8 T cells. Study-wide results and limits: TRB CDR3 properties served as the basis for inferring TCR strength, and surface CD5 was comparable between naive subsets. The TRB CDR3s that CXCR3-positive naive cells carried were more hydrophobic than those of CXCR3-negative naive cells.

Preparation of TRB cDNA libraries relied on 5' RACE carrying UMI labels. Each CDR3 protein gets one entry in TCRdb, which reprocessed the 5' RACE reads and gives no DNA. This listing includes 60,000 to 65,000 distinct CDR3 sequences. CDR1 is LGHNA, CDR2 YSLEER, per germline. The CDR3 totals 13 residues. The chain carries TRBV4-3 and TRBJ2-1. Source material: naive CXCR3+ CD8+ T cells from blood. Subset of the sample: CD45RO-CCR7+CD27+CD95- naive CD8+ T cells expressing CXCR3 (TNR3+). This TCR came from a human donor in good health. Some clones in this sample may be carry-over from other donors' samples. The CDR3: CASSQAGVDEQFF.